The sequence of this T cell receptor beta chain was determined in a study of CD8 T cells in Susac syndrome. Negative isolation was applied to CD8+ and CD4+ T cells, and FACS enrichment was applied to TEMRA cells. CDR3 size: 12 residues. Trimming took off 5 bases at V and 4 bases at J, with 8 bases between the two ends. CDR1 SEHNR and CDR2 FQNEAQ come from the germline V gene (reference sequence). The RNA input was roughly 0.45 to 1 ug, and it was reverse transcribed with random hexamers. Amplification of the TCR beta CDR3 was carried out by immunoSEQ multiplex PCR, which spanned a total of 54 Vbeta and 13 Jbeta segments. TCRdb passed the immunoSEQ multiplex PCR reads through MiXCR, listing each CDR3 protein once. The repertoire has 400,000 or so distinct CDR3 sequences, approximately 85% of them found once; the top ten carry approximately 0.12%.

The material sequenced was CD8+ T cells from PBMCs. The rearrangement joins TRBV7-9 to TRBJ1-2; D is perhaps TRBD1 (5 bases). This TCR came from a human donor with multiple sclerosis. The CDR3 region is CASSTDSYGYTF. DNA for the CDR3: TGTGCCAGCAGCACTGACAGCTATGGCTACACCTTC.